The subject of this entry is one TCR beta chain. These data belong to a study of blood T cell repertoires in COVID-19. For the study at large: Sample material is recorded as cDNA or gDNA derived from T cells, B-cell-depleted T cells, or PBMCs.

Authors' analysis steps: Reference gene primer amplification in the assay estimated nucleated cell counts. Here immunoSEQ multiplex PCR was the method, and the copy in TCRdb shows in-frame clones only, minus some. V and J calls and clone size are given by that table; D and trimming were obtained from the DNA. The data contain hundreds of thousands of clones, approximately 90% of them singletons. Participants, about 18 to 100 years old, spanned around 25 US areas. Grouping used clinical history reported by participants in a survey and questionnaire. Sequencing was done on a sample of PBMCs or T cells enriched from blood (not recorded which). The receptor comes from a woman aged 60-75 years who had recovered from COVID-19.

CDR3 nucleotide sequence: TGTGCCAGCAGTGAACAGGACTATGGCTACACCTTC. Its protein is CASSEQDYGYTF. The chain is built from TRBV25-1 and TRBJ1-2; D remains ambiguous. V shed 2 bases and J shed 3 bases, with 4 bases lying between them. This CDR3 comprises 12 residues. Germline CDR1 MGHDK, CDR2 SYGVNS.